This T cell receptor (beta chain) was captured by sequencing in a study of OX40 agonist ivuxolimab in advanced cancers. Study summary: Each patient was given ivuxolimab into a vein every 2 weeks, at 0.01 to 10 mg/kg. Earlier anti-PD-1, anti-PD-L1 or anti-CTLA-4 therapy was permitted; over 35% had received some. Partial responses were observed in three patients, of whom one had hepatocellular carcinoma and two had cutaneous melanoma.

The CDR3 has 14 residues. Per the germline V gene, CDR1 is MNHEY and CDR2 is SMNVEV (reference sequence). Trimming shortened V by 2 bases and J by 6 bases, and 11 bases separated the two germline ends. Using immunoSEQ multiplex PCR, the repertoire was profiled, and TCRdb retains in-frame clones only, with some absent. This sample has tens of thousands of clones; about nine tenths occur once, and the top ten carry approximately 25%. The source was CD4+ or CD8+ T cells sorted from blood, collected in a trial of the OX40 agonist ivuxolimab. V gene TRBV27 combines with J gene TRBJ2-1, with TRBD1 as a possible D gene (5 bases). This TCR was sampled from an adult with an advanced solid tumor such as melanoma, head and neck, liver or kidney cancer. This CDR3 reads CASSLNDRTNEQFF. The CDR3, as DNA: TGTGCCAGCAGTTTAAATGACAGAACCAATGAGCAGTTCTTC.